The present TCR beta chain was sequenced within a study of Ad26.COV2.S vaccination and SARS-CoV-2 variants. Notes on the study in general: Responses of T cells in total may have been underestimated by the TCR breadth and depth analyses. Reported post-vaccination CD8+ and CD4+ T cell responses to spike showed substantial breadth.

This table comes from immunoSEQ multiplex PCR, and its TCRdb copy is limited to in-frame clones, with some not included. This sample carries about 440,000 clones, roughly 89% of them seen once, and the ten largest clones take 9.5% to 15%. V lost 6 bases and J lost 5, with 19 bases in between. This CDR3 has 15 amino acids. The germline V gene encodes CDR1 MNHEY and CDR2 SVGAGI. About this clone itself: Its specificity is unknown.

Treatment described: approximately 18 received Ad26.COV2.S at low or high dose, single or two shots; roughly five received placebo; per-sample allocation not given. Material that was analyzed had been drawn on day 63 after the first vaccine or placebo injection. Sequencing was performed on peripheral blood, taken in a trial of Ad26.COV2.S vaccine versus placebo. This receptor was identified in a person aged 18-60 years who received the Ad26.COV2.S COVID-19 vaccine or a placebo. The rearrangement links TRBV6-5 to TRBJ1-1, with D perhaps matching TRBD1 (6 bases). The CDR3 DNA reads as TGTGCCAGCAGCGCACTGGGGGGGCAGGTGACTGAAGCTTTCTTT. Protein sequence: CASSALGGQVTEAFF.